This T cell receptor (beta chain) comes out of a study of response to subunit inactivated influenza vaccine (dated by TCRdb to 2016 to 2018). For the study in its entirety: Deep quantitative T cell receptor repertoire profiling was used in the study to track responses to a trivalent subunit inactivated influenza vaccine. Summary of the overall study and its limitations: It was suggested by the authors that each seasonal influenza vaccination may recruit only a limited number of new T cells.

This clonotype has a handful of counts. Its target antigen remains unknown. No much larger clonotype is one base removed from it; base qualities were not supplied. Library preparation was by RT-PCR. TCRdb names Illumina HiSeq 2500 as the instrument used. Through fastp at Q25 and MiXCR, TCRdb rebuilt clones from the public reads, retaining in-frame beta chains. Here each entry gathers all rows of one CDR3 protein and keeps the most common genes and DNA. A total of approximately 500,000 distinct CDR3 sequences appear in this sample, around 13% of them only once. The top ten constitute about an eighth of the sample. As encoded in the germline V gene (reference sequence), CDR1 is MNHEY while CDR2 is SMNVEV. Deletion took 5 bases off V and 5 bases off J, with a span of 25 bases between the germline ends. The CDR3 contains 17 residues, cysteine and phenylalanine counted. Left in the record is the CDR3 DNA by itself, 51 bases read in frame from the first base.

The time point label, read with the paper, signifies: more than 35 days after influenza vaccine administration. The TCR was taken from a man aged 45 to 65 who received an inactivated influenza vaccine. Donor details come from another sample of the same person, matched by shared clones. The V gene is TRBV27 and the J gene is TRBJ2-7; the D region may be TRBD1 or TRBD2, each matching 5 bases equally. Source: PBMCs from blood, taken roughly 48 days after vaccination. The DNA reads TGTGCCAGCAGTGGACTCCCGGCGGGCAGGGTCGGCGACGAGCAGTACTTC. Translated, this gives CASSGLPAGRVGDEQYF.